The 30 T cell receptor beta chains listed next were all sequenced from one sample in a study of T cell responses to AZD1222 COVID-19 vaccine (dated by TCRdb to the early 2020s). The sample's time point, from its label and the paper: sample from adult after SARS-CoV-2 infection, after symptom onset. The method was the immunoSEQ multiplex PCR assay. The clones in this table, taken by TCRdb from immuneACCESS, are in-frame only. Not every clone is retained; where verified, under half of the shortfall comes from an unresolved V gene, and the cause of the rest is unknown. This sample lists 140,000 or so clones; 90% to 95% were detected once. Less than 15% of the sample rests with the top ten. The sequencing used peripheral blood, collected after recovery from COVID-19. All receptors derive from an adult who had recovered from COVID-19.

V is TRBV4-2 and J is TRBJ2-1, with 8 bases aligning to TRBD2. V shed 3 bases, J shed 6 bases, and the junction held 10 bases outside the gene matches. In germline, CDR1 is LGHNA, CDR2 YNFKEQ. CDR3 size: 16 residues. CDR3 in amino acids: CASSHNTGTSTNEQFF. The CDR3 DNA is TGTGCCAGCAGCCATAATACCGGGACTAGTACCAATGAGCAGTTCTTC.

The CDR3 sequence is CASSENRGRRSNYGYTF. The CDR3 bases are TGTGCCAGCAGTGAAAACCGCGGACGAAGATCTAACTATGGCTACACCTTC. The V call is TRBV28, the J call TRBJ1-2; D remains unclear. This CDR3 has 17 residues. The germline V gene has CDR1 MDHEN and CDR2 SYDVKM. The V end was cut by 5 bases, the J end by 0 bases, with 19 bases between.

CDR3 residues: CASSPTLDTQYF. CDR3 DNA sequence: TGCGCCAGCAGCCCTACCCTAGATACGCAGTATTTT. This chain joins TRBV4-1 and TRBJ2-3, with no clear D. The CDR3 loop spans 12 amino acids. Trimming took off 4 bases at V and 5 bases at J, with 7 bases between the two ends. Germline V CDR1 and CDR2: MGHRA, YSYEKL.

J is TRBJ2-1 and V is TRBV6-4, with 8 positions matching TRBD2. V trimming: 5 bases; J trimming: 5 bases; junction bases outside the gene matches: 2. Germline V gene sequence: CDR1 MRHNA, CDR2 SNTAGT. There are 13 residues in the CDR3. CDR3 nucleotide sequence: TGTGCCAGCAGTCGGGAGGGCCACAATGAGCAGTTCTTC. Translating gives CASSREGHNEQFF.

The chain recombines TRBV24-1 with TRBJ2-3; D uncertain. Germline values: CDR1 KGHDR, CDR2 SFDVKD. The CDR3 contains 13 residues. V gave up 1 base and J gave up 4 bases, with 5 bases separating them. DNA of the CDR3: TGTGCCACCAGTGATTTCGCGCCAGATACGCAGTATTTT. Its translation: CATSDFAPDTQYF.

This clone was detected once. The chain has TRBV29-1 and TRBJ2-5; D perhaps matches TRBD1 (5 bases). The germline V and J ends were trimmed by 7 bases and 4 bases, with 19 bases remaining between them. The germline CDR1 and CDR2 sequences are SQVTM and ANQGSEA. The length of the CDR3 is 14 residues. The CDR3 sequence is CSAVDSSQGETQYF. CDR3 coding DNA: TGCAGCGCGGTTGACAGCTCCCAGGGAGAGACCCAGTACTTC.

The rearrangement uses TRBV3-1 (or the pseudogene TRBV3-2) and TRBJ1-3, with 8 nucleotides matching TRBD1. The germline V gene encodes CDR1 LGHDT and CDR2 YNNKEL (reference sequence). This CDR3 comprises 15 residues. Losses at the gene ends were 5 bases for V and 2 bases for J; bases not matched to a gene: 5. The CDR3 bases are TGTGCCAGCAGCTTGCGGACAGGGACTGGAAACACCATATATTTT. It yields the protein CASSLRTGTGNTIYF.

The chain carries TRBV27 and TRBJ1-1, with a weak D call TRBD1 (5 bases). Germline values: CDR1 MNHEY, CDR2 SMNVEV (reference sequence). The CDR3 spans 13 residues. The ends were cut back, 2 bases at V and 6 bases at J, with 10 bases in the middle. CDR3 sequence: CASSLRGRAEAFF. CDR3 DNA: TGTGCCAGCAGTTTAAGGGGTAGGGCTGAAGCTTTCTTT.

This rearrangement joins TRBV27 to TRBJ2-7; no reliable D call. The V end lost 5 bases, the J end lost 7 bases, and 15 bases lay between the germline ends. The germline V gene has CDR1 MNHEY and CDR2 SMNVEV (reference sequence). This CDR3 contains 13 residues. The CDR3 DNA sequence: TGTGCCAGCAGTAGGACGGAGTCTAGGGAGCAGTACTTC. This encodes CASSRTESREQYF.

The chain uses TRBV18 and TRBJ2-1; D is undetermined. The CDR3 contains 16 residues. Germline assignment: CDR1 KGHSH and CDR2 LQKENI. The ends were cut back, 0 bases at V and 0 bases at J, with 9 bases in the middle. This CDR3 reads CASSPPQQSSYNEQFF. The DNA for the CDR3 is TGTGCCAGCTCACCACCGCAACAGAGCTCCTACAATGAGCAGTTCTTC.

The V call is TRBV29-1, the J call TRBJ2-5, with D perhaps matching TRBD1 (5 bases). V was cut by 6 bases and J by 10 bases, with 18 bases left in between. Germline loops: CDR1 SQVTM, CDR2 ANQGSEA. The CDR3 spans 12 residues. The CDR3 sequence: CSVSQDLRGQYF. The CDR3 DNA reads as TGCAGCGTATCCCAAGACCTTAGGGGCCAGTACTTC.

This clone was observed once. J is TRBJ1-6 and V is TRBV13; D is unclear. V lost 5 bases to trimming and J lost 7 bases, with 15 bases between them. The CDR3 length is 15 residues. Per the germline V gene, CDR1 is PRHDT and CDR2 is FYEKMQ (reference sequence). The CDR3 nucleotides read TGTGCCAGCAGCACCGGACGGTTCGGGAATTCACCCCTCCACTTT. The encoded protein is CASSTGRFGNSPLHF.

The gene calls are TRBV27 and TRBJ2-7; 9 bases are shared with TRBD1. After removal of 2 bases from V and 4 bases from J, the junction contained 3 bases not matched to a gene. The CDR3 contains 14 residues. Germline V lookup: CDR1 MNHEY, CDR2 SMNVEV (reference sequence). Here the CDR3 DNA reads TGTGCCAGCAGTTTAATGGGACAGGGATACGAGCAGTACTTC. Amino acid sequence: CASSLMGQGYEQYF.

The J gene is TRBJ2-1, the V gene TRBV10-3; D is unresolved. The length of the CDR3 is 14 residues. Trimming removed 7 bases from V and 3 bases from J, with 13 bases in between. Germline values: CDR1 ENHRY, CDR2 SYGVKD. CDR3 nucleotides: TGTGCCATCACGGCGGAGCCAAACTACAATGAGCAGTTCTTC. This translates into CAITAEPNYNEQFF.

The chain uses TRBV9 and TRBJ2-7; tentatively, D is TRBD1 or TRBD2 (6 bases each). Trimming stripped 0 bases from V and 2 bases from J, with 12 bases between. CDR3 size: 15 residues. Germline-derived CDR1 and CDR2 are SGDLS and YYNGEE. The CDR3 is CASSVGPGAAYEQYF. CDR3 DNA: TGTGCCAGCAGCGTAGGACCGGGGGCCGCCTACGAGCAGTACTTC.

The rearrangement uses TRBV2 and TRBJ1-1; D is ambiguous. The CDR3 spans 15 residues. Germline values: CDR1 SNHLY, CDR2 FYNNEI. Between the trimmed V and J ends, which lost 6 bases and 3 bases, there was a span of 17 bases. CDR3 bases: TGTGCCAGCAGGGTCGACACATTCGAGGACACTGAAGCTTTCTTT. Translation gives CASRVDTFEDTEAFF.

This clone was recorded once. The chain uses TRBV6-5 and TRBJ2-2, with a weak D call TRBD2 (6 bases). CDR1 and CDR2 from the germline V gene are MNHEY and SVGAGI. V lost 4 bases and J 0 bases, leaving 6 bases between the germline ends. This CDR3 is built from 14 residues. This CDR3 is CASSWGANTGELFF. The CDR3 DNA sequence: TGTGCCAGCAGTTGGGGGGCGAACACCGGGGAGCTGTTTTTT.

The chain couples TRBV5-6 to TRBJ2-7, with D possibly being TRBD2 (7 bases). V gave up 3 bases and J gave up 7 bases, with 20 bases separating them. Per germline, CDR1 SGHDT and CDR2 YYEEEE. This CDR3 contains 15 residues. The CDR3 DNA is TGTGCCAGCAGCTCCCAAGCGGGACACCGGATAGAGCAGTACTTC. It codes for CASSSQAGHRIEQYF.

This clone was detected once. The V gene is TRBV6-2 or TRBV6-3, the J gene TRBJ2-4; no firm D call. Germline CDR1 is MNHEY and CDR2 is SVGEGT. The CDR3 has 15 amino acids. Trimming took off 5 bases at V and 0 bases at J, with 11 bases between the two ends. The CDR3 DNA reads TGTGCCAGCAGTCCCCGGACGGTAGCCAAAAACATTCAGTACTTC. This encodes CASSPRTVAKNIQYF.

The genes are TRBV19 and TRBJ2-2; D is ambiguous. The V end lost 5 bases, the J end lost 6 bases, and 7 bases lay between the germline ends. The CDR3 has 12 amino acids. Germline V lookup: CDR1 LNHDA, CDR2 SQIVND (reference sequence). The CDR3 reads CASSHPAGELFF. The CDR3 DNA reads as TGTGCCAGTAGTCACCCCGCCGGGGAGCTGTTTTTT.

The CDR3 here is CASSALNEQFF. The CDR3 DNA sequence: TGTGCCAGCAGCGCGCTAAATGAGCAGTTCTTC. This chain connects TRBV7-9 to TRBJ2-1; D remains ambiguous. CDR1 and CDR2 from the germline V gene are SEHNR and FQNEAQ (reference sequence). This CDR3 comprises 11 residues. V lost 5 bases to trimming and J lost 7 bases, with 6 bases between them. The variable domain in full, completed from reference TRBV7-9 and TRBJ2-1, reads DTGVSQNPRHKITKRGQNVTFRCDPISEHNRLYWYRQTLGQGPEFLTYFQNEAQLEKSRLLSDRFSAERPKGSFSTLEIQRTEQGDSAMYLCASSALNEQFFGPGTRLTVL.

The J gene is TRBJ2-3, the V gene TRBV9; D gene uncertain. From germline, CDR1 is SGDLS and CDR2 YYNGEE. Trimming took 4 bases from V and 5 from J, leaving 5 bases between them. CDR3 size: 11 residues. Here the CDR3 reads CASSKEDTQYF. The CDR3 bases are TGTGCCAGCAGCAAAGAAGATACGCAGTATTTT.

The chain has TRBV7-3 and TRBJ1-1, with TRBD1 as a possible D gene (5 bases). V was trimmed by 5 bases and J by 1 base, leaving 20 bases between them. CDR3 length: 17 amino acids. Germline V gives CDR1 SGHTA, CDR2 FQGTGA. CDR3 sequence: CASSPKHGAGRNTEAFF. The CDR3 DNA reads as TGTGCCAGCAGCCCCAAACATGGGGCAGGCCGGAACACTGAAGCTTTCTTT.

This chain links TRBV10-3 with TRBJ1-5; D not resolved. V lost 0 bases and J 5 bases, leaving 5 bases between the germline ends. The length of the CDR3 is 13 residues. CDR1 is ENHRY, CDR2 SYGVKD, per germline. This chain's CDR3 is CAISESADQPQHF. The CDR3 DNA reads TGTGCCATCAGTGAGTCGGCCGATCAGCCCCAGCATTTT.

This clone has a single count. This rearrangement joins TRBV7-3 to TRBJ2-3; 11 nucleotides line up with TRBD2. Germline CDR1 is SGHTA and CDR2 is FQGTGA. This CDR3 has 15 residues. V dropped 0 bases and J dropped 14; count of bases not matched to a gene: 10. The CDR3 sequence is CASSLTKASGRRVYF. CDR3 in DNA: TGTGCCAGCAGCTTAACGAAGGCTAGCGGGAGGCGGGTGTATTTT.

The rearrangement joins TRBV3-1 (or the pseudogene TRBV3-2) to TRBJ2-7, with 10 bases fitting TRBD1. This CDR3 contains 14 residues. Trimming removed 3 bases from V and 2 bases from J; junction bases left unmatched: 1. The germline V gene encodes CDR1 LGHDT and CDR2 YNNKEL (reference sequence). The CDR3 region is CASSHDRGPYEQYF. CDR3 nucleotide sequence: TGTGCCAGCAGCCACGACAGGGGGCCCTACGAGCAGTACTTC.

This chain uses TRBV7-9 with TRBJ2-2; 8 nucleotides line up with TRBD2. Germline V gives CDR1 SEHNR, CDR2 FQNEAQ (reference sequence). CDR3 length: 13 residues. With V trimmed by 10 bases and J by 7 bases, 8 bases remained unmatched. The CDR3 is CANTPGGLGELFF. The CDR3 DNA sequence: TGTGCCAACACACCGGGAGGGCTCGGGGAGCTGTTTTTT.

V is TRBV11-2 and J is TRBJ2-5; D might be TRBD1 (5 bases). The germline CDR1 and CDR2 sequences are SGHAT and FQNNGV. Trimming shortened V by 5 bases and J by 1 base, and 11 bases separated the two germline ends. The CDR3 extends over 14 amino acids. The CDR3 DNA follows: TGTGCCAGCAGCCTCAGACAGAGCCAAGAGACCCAGTACTTC. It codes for CASSLRQSQETQYF.

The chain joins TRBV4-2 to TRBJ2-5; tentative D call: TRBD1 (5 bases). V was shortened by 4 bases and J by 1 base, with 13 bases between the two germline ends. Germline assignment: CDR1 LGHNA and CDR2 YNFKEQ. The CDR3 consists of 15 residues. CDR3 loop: CASSRRLTGQETQYF. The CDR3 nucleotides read TGTGCCAGCAGCCGCCGACTCACAGGCCAAGAGACCCAGTACTTC.

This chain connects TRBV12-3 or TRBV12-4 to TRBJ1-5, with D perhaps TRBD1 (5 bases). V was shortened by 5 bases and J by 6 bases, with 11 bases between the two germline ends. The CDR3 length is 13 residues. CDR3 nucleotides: TGTGCCAGCAGTCCAGGGAGGGGTCAGCCCCAGCATTTT. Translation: CASSPGRGQPQHF.